This TCR beta chain emerged from a study of identical twins. CDR1 is MDHEN, CDR2 SYDVKM, per germline. With 6 bases removed from V and 8 bases from J, the gap between germline ends came to 20 bases. CDR3 size: 15 residues. TCRdb passed the 5' RACE reads through MiXCR, listing each CDR3 protein once. The table records 350,000 to 600,000 distinct CDR3 sequences, 14% of them present only once. The same sample was also studied in work on yellow fever vaccine responses in identical twins.

The chain employs TRBV28 and TRBJ2-1, with D perhaps matching TRBD1 (6 bases). This sequence originates from a woman younger than 30 in good health. Material: CD4+ T cells sorted from blood. The CDR3 reads CASSQGTIPRDEQFF. The CDR3 DNA is TGTGCCAGCAGCCAAGGGACAATCCCTAGGGATGAGCAGTTCTTC.